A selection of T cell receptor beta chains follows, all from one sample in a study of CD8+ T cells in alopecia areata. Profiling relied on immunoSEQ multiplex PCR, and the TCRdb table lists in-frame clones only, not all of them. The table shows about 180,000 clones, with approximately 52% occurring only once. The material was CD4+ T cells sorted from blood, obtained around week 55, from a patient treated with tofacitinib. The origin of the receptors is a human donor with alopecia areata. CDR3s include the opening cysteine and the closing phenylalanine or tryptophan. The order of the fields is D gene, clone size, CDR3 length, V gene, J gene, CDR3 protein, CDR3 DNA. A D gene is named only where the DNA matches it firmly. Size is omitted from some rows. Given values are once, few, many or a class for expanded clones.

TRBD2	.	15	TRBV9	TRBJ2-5	CASSVATTSGETQYF	TGTGCCAGCAGCGTAGCTACGACTAGCGGGGAGACCCAGTACTTC
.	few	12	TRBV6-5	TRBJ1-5	CASSRVGQPQHF	TGTGCCAGTTCCAGGGTGGGTCAGCCCCAGCATTTT
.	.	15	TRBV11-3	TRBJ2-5	CASNEGRAYQETQYF	TGTGCCAGCAACGAGGGACGAGCCTACCAAGAGACCCAGTACTTC
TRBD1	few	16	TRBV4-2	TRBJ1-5	CASSRLDRGGNQPQHF	TGTGCCAGCAGCCGACTCGACAGGGGGGGCAATCAGCCCCAGCATTTT
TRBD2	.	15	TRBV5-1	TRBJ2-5	CASSTGTSGEETQYF	TGCGCCAGCAGCACCGGGACTAGCGGGGAAGAGACCCAGTACTTC
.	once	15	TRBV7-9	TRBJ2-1	CASSPVEAWDNEQFF	TGTGCCAGCAGCCCCGTAGAAGCGTGGGACAATGAGCAGTTCTTC
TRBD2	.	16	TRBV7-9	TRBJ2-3	CASSLGLAADTDTQYF	TGTGCCAGCAGCCTCGGGCTAGCGGCCGACACAGATACGCAGTATTTT
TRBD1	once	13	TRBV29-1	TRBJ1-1	CSVDQGVGTEAFF	TGCAGCGTAGATCAGGGGGTGGGCACTGAAGCTTTCTTT
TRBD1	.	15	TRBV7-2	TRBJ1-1	CASSLLGQPHTEAFF	TGTGCCAGCAGCCTCCTGGGACAGCCACACACTGAAGCTTTCTTT
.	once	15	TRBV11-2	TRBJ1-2	CASSSQGGRGYGYTF	TGTGCCAGCAGCTCCCAGGGCGGAAGGGGATATGGCTACACCTTC
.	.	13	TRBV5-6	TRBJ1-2	CASSIDPISGYTF	TGTGCCAGCAGCATAGACCCAATTTCTGGCTACACCTTC
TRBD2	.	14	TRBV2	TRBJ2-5	CASSVDSGGGTQYF	TGTGCCAGCAGTGTGGATAGCGGGGGAGGGACCCAGTACTTC
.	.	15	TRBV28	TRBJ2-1	CASSFRVGTYNEQFF	TGTGCCAGCAGCTTCAGGGTCGGGACCTACAATGAGCAGTTCTTC
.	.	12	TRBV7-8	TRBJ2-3	CASSERTGTQYF	TGTGCCAGCAGCGAACGGACTGGGACGCAGTATTTT
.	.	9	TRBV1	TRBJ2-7	CTSSREQYF	TGCACCAGCAGCCGCGAGCAGTACTTC
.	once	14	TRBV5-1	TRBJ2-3	CASSLEGGSDTQYF	TGCGCCAGCAGCTTGGAAGGGGGATCAGATACGCAGTATTTT
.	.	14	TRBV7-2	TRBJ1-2	CASSLDSNGYGYTF	TGTGCCAGCAGCTTAGACAGTAACGGCTATGGCTACACCTTC